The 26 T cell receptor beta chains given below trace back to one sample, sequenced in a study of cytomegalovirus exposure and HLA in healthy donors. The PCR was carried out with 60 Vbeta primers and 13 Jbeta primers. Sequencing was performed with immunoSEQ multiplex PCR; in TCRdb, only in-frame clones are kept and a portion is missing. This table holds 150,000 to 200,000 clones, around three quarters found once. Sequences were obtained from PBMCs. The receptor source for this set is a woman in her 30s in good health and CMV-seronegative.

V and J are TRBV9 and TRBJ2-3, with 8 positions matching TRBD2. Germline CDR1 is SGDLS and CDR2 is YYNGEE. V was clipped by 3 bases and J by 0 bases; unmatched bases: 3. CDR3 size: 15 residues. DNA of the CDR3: TGTGCCAGCAGCGCTTTAGCGGGAAGCACAGATACGCAGTATTTT. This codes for CASSALAGSTDTQYF.

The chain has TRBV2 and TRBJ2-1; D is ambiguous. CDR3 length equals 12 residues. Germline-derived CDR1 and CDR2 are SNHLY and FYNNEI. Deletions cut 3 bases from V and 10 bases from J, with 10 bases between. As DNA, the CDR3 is TGTGCCAGCAGTGACTTATCGCGAGAGCAGTTCTTC. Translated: CASSDLSREQFF.

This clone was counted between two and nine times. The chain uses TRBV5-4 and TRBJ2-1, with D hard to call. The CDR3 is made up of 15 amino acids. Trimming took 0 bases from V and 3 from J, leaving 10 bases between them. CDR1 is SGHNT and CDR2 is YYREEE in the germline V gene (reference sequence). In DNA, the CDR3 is TGTGCCAGCAGCTTGGGAGTTTCCTACTACAATGAGCAGTTCTTC. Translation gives CASSLGVSYYNEQFF.

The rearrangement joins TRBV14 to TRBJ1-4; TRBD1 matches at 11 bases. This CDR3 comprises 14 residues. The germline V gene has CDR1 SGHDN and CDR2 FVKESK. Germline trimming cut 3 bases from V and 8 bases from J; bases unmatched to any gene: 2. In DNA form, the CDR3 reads TGTGCCAGCAGCCACCGGGACAGGGGGGAAAAACTGTTTTTT. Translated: CASSHRDRGEKLFF.

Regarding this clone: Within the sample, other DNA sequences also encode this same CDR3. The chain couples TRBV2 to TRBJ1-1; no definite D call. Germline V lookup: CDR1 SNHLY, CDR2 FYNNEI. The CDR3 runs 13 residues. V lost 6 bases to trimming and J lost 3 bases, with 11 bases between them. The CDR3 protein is CASSEQVHTEAFF. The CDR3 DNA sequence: TGTGCCAGCAGCGAGCAGGTACACACTGAAGCTTTCTTT.

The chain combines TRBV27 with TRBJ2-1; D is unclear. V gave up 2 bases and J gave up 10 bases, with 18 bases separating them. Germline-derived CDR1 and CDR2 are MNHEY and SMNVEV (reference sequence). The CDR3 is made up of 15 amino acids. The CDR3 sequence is CASSLVGASPVEQFF. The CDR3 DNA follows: TGTGCCAGCAGTTTAGTAGGAGCGAGCCCGGTGGAGCAGTTCTTC.

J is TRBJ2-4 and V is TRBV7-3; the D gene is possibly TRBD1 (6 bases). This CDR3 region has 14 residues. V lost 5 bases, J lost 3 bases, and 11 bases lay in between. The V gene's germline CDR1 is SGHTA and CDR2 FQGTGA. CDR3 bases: TGTGCCAGCAGCCTCGGACAGTTCAAAAACATTCAGTACTTC. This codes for CASSLGQFKNIQYF.

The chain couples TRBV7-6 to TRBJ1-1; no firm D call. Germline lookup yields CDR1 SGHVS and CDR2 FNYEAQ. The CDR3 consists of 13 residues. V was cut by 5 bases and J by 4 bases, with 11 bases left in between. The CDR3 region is CASSLGGGTEAFF. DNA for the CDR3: TGTGCCAGCAGCCTCGGCGGAGGCACTGAAGCTTTCTTT.

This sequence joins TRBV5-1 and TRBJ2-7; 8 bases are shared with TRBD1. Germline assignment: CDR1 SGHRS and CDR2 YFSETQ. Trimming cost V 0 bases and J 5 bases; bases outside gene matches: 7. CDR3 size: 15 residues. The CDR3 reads CASSLDGRGLDEQYF. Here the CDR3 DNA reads TGCGCCAGCAGCTTGGACGGCAGGGGGCTTGACGAGCAGTACTTC.

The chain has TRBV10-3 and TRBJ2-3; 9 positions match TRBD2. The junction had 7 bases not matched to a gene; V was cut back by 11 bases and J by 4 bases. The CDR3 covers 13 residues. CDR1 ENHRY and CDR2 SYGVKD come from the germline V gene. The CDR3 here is CAAGGGRADTQYF. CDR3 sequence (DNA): TGTGCCGCGGGGGGGGGTCGCGCAGATACGCAGTATTTT.

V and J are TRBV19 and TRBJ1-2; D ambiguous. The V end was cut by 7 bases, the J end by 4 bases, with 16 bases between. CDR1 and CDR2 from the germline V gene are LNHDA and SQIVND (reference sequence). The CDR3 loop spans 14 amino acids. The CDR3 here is CASTLGPGIYGYTF. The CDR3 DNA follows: TGTGCCAGTACCCTTGGCCCGGGGATCTATGGCTACACCTTC.

CDR3 nucleotides: TGTGCCAGCAGCTTGGGGACTATCTCTGGAAACACCATATATTTT. It translates to CASSLGTISGNTIYF. This sequence joins TRBV5-8 and TRBJ1-3; D unclear. With 0 bases removed from V and 0 bases from J, the gap between germline ends came to 7 bases. Germline lookup yields CDR1 SGHTS and CDR2 YDEGEE. The CDR3 is 15 amino acids.

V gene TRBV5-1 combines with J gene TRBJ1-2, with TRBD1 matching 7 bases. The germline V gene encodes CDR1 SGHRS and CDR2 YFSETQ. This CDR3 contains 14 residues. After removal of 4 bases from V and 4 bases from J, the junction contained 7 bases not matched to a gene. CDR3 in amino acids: CASSPQQGTYGYTF. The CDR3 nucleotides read TGCGCCAGCAGCCCACAACAGGGGACCTATGGCTACACCTTC.

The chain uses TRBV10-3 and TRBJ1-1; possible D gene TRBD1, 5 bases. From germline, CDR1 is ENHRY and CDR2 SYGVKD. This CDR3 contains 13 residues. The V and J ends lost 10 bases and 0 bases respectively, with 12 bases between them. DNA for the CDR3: TGTGCCACCTCACAGGAGATGAACACTGAAGCTTTCTTT. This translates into CATSQEMNTEAFF.

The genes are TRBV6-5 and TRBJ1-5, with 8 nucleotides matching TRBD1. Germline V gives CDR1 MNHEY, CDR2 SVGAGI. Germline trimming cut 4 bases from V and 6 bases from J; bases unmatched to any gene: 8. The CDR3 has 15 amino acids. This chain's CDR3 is CASSLPPGGGQPQHF. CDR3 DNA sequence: TGTGCCAGCAGTTTGCCTCCAGGGGGCGGTCAGCCCCAGCATTTT.

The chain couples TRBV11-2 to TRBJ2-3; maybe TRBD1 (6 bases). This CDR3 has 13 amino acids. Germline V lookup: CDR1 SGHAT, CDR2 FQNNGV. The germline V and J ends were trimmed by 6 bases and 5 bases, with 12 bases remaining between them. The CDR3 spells CASREQGGDTQYF. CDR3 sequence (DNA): TGTGCCAGCAGGGAACAGGGCGGAGATACGCAGTATTTT.

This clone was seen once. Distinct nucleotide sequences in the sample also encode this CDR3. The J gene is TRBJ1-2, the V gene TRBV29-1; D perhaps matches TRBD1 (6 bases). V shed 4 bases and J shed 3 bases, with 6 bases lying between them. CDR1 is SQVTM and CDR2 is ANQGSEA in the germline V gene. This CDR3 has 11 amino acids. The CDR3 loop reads CSVGQDYGYTF. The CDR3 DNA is TGCAGCGTTGGACAGGACTATGGCTACACCTTC.

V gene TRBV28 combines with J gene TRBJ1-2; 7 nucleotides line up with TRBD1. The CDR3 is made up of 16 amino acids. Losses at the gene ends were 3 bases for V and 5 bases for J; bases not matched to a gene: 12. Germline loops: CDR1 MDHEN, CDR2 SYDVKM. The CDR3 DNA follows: TGTGCCAGCAGTTTTCCCAGGGGGACAGCTCTATATGGCTACACCTTC. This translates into CASSFPRGTALYGYTF.

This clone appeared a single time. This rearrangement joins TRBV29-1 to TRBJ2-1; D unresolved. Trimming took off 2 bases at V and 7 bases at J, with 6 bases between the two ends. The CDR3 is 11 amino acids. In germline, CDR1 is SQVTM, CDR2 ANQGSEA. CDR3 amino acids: CSVEYWNEQFF. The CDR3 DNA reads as TGCAGCGTTGAATACTGGAATGAGCAGTTCTTC.

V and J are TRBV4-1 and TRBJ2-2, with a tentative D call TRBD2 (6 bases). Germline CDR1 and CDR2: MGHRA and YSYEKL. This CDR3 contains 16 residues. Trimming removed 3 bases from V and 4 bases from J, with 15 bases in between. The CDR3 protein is CASSHGGNYGTGELFF. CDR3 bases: TGCGCCAGCAGCCATGGAGGGAATTACGGCACCGGGGAGCTGTTTTTT.

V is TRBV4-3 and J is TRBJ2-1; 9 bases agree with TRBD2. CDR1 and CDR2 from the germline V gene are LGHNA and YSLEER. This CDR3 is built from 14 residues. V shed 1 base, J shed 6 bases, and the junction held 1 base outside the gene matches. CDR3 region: CASSQGLAANEQFF. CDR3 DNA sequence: TGCGCCAGCAGCCAAGGACTAGCGGCCAATGAGCAGTTCTTC.

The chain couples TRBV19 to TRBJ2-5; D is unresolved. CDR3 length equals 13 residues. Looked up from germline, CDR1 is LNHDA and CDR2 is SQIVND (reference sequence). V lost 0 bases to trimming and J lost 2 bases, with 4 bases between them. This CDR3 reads CASSIERQETQYF. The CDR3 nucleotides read TGTGCCAGTAGTATAGAACGGCAAGAGACCCAGTACTTC. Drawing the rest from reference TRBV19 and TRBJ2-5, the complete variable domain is DGGITQSPKYLFRKEGQNVTLSCEQNLNHDAMYWYRQDPGQGLRLIYYSQIVNDFQKGDIAEGYSVSREKKESFPLTVTSAQKNPTAFYLCASSIERQETQYFGPGTRLLVL.

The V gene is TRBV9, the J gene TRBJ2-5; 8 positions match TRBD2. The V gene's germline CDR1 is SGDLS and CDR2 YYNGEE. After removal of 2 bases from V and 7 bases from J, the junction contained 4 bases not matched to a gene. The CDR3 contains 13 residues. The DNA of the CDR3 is TGTGCCAGCAGCGTTGAAACTAGCGGGACCCAGTACTTC. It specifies CASSVETSGTQYF.

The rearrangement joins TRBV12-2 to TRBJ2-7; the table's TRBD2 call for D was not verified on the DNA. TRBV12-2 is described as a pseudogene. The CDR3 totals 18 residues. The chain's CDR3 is CASRPLSVGREVTYEQYF. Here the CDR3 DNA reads TGTGCAAGTCGCCCACTGAGCGTGGGGCGGGAGGTAACCTACGAGCAGTACTTC.

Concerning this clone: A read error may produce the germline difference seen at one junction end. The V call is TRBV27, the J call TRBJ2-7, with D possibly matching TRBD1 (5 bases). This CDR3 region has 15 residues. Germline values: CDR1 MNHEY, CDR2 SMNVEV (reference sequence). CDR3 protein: CANSLRWGPNYEQYF. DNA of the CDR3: TGTGCCAACAGTTTACGATGGGGCCCCAATTACGAGCAGTACTTC.

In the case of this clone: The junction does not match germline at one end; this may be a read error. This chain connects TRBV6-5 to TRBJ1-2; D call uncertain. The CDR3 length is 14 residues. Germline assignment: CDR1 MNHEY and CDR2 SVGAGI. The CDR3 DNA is TGTGCCAGCAGCCCTCGGGTCGCTTCCTATGGCTACCCCTTC. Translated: CASSPRVASYGYPF.